This TCR beta chain came from a study of beta chain features in type 1 diabetes listed by TCRdb under 2018. A note on the overall study: No differences in mean age, gender distribution, total cell number or subset yield were found between patients and healthy donors. A total of approximately 110,000,000 sorted cells were examined across all samples, and a strong correlation was observed between cell number per subset and RNA yield. In the study, TCRB repertoires of sorted circulating CD4+ T cell subsets from recently diagnosed type 1 diabetes patients were compared with those of matched healthy donors. Regulatory and stem cell-like memory subsets were isolated from only 8 patients and roughly 8 healthy donors, whereas naive and central memory subsets came from all 30 or so donors.

Based on the germline V gene, the CDR1 and CDR2 sequences are MNHEY and SVGAGI. Trimming costs V 6 bases and J 0 bases, and their ends lie 13 bases apart. Counted from cysteine to phenylalanine, this CDR3 has 15 amino acids. CDR3 DNA is the only sequence kept; it has 45 bases, read in frame from the first base. The entire isolated RNA was reverse transcribed using the High Capacity cDNA Reverse Transcription Kit, and thus expressed TCRB transcripts were sequenced. Deep immunoSEQ sequencing was applied to naive, central memory and regulatory T cell samples, giving an average of roughly 3.3 million total reads per sample. Sorted cells were lysed in RLT buffer and RNA was extracted with DNase-treated RNeasy Micro or Mini kits, depending on cell number. To prevent cross-contamination, every cell subset was processed on its own, while patient and healthy donor samples were processed together. The immunoSEQ multiplex PCR was used to amplify TCRB sequences from cDNA, yielding 87-bp fragments that span the CDR3 region. Sequencing of the amplicons was performed on the Illumina HiSeq platform. From the authors' description of their analysis: Synthetic template baselines were used to correct PCR bias computationally, reads within Hamming distance 2 were collapsed together, and singletons that could not be merged were discarded. By aligning reads against IMGT, V, D and J genes, CDR3 length, and insertions or deletions at six rearrangement sites were assigned. Clonotype counts were normalized to sorted cell number within each subset before computing true diversity and Gini coefficients with the tcR R package. Repertoire sharing was quantified using the overlap coefficient calculated on TCRB nucleotide sequences. Out-of-frame TCRB sequences from naive cells were analyzed to stand in for the pre-selection repertoire. TCRdb carries this immuneACCESS record with in-frame sequences only. Its versions omit some clonotypes, under half of them owing to an unresolved V gene in the studies checked, with the rest unexplained. V, J and clone size reflect that table, while D and trimming were determined from the DNA. The sample profile shows more than 250,000 clones; roughly 25% of them were found once. Of the sample, about 0.012% is held by the ten largest clones.

As regards this clone: Its antigen is not yet known. No base qualities exist here, and no much larger clone lies one base off it.

A single peripheral blood draw of about 116 mL on average was collected from each donor into heparinised tubes. Naive, central memory, regulatory and stem cell-like memory CD4+ T cells were sorted on a BD FACSAria II using a panel including CD45RO, CCR7, CD25, CD127, CD95 and CD27. A purity above 98% was achieved for all sorted populations. Right away, PBMCs were isolated by Lymphoprep density gradient centrifugation and were stained directly, with no culture step. So that batch effects would be minimized, each experiment stained and sorted samples in pairs, pairing one healthy donor with one patient. Paper-wide results and their limitations: PCR might favor shorter templates, but patient and control samples were amplified and corrected together, so any skew would affect both groups equally. Sequencing cDNA rather than genomic DNA could over-represent highly expressing activated cells, although activation and CD3 levels did not differ between groups. Type 1 diabetes patients showed a moderate but significant shortening of TCRB CDR3 length in all four CD4+ subsets. Because small numbers of individuals were included in the HLA sub-analyses, any influence of HLA type on TCRB rearrangement was left unresolved. At VDJ recombination sites, type 1 diabetes patients had fewer insertions and more deleted nucleotides, which implies abnormalities in thymic rearrangement. Naive, central memory and regulatory TCRB repertoires appeared more similar among patients than among healthy donors.

The rearrangement combines TRBV6-5 with TRBJ2-3; TRBD2 is possibly the D segment (5 matching bases). This TCR came from a woman aged 25 to 39 with type 1 diabetes. The sample comprised naive CD4+ T cells from blood. This specimen's cell subset or site label, interpreted: true naive CD4+ T cells. DNA sequence: TGTGCCAGCAGGCCGGACTCGACTAGCACAGATACGCAGTATTTT. It specifies CASRPDSTSTDTQYF.